The rows below give T cell receptor beta chains drawn from one sample of a study of CD8 T cells in ankylosing spondylitis. One entry per CDR3 protein results from TCRdb running MiXCR on the 5' RACE reads. Of some 130,000 distinct CDR3 sequences listed, 15% to 20% are singletons. The sample consisted of blood, either unsorted or a sorted T cell fraction (not recorded which). The receptors stem from a male donor with ankylosing spondylitis. Each CDR3 is given with its conserved first and last residue. The order of the fields is clone size, D gene, V gene, J gene, CDR3 protein, CDR3 DNA. The D gene is left open where the match is weak. Not every row has a clone size; where given, it reads once, few, many or a size class.

clone_size: few
d_call: TRBD1
v_call: TRBV7-9
j_call: TRBJ2-1
cdr3_aa: CASSFRQGTYNEQFF
cdr3_nt: TGTGCCAGCAGCTTTAGACAGGGGACCTACAATGAGCAGTTCTTC

clone_size: NA
d_call: NA
v_call: TRBV12-3/TRBV12-4
j_call: TRBJ1-5
cdr3_aa: CASSPDVLYQPQHF
cdr3_nt: TGTGCCAGCAGCCCAGACGTGCTGTATCAGCCCCAGCATTTT

clone_size: NA
d_call: NA
v_call: TRBV16
j_call: TRBJ2-1
cdr3_aa: CASSQSMGHYNEQFF
cdr3_nt: TGTGCCAGCAGCCAATCAATGGGACATTACAATGAGCAGTTCTTC

clone_size: NA
d_call: TRBD1
v_call: TRBV14
j_call: TRBJ2-4
cdr3_aa: CASSHPLDRAVENIQYF
cdr3_nt: TGTGCCAGCAGCCATCCCCTGGACAGGGCTGTGGAAAACATTCAGTACTTC

clone_size: few
d_call: TRBD1
v_call: TRBV6-2/TRBV6-3
j_call: TRBJ2-5
cdr3_aa: CASSYSLTTGYQETQYF
cdr3_nt: TGTGCCAGCAGTTACTCCCTGACGACAGGGTACCAAGAGACCCAGTACTTC

clone_size: NA
d_call: TRBD2
v_call: TRBV7-2
j_call: TRBJ2-3
cdr3_aa: CASSLSMLADALDTQYF
cdr3_nt: TGTGCCAGCAGCTTAAGTATGCTAGCGGATGCACTAGATACGCAGTATTTT

clone_size: few
d_call: NA
v_call: TRBV27
j_call: TRBJ1-2
cdr3_aa: CASSFSGERNGYTF
cdr3_nt: TGTGCCAGCAGTTTTTCGGGGGAGAGGAATGGCTACACCTTC

clone_size: few
d_call: NA
v_call: TRBV5-1
j_call: TRBJ2-3
cdr3_aa: CASSLSGFSTDTQYF
cdr3_nt: TGCGCCAGCAGCTTGTCAGGTTTTAGCACAGATACGCAGTATTTT

clone_size: many
d_call: TRBD2
v_call: TRBV4-1
j_call: TRBJ2-1
cdr3_aa: CASSPLGLAGGNEQFF
cdr3_nt: TGCGCCAGCAGCCCTCTGGGGCTAGCGGGAGGAAATGAGCAGTTCTTC

clone_size: few
d_call: TRBD2
v_call: TRBV27
j_call: TRBJ2-5
cdr3_aa: CASSYGTSGRAVETQYF
cdr3_nt: TGTGCCAGCAGCTACGGGACTAGCGGGAGGGCCGTCGAGACCCAGTACTTC

clone_size: few
d_call: NA
v_call: TRBV27
j_call: TRBJ2-1
cdr3_aa: CASSPDYLSGAEQFF
cdr3_nt: TGTGCCAGCAGTCCGGACTATCTGTCAGGGGCCGAGCAGTTCTTC

clone_size: few
d_call: TRBD1
v_call: TRBV6-2/TRBV6-3
j_call: TRBJ2-1
cdr3_aa: CASSKTGGPYNEQFF
cdr3_nt: TGTGCCAGCAGTAAGACAGGGGGCCCCTACAATGAGCAGTTCTTC

clone_size: NA
d_call: NA
v_call: TRBV24-1
j_call: TRBJ2-5
cdr3_aa: CATSDRLGTDQETQYF
cdr3_nt: TGTGCCACCAGTGATCGCCTGGGGACGGACCAAGAGACCCAGTACTTC

clone_size: few
d_call: NA
v_call: TRBV4-1
j_call: TRBJ2-1
cdr3_aa: CASSQVGQPYNEQFF
cdr3_nt: TGCGCCAGCAGCCAAGTAGGGCAGCCGTACAATGAGCAGTTCTTC

clone_size: NA
d_call: NA
v_call: TRBV19
j_call: TRBJ2-1
cdr3_aa: CASSITGDFSYNEQFF
cdr3_nt: TGTGCCAGTAGTATTACAGGGGACTTCTCCTACAATGAGCAGTTCTTC

clone_size: NA
d_call: NA
v_call: TRBV5-6
j_call: TRBJ1-3
cdr3_aa: CASSFLPGARGNTIYF
cdr3_nt: TGTGCCAGCAGCTTCCTCCCAGGGGCGAGGGGAAACACCATATATTTT

clone_size: NA
d_call: NA
v_call: TRBV28
j_call: TRBJ2-2
cdr3_aa: CASTLRSRESDTGELFF
cdr3_nt: TGTGCCAGCACCCTTCGTAGCCGGGAGTCAGACACCGGGGAGCTGTTTTTT

clone_size: few
d_call: NA
v_call: TRBV29-1
j_call: TRBJ2-1
cdr3_aa: CSPNRYNEQFF
cdr3_nt: TGCAGCCCCAACCGGTACAATGAGCAGTTCTTC